This TCR beta chain emerged from a study of T cells after yellow fever vaccination. This clonotype was found many times. Each CDR3 protein is one row after TCRdb ran MiXCR on the 5' RACE reads. In the table there are about 220,000 distinct CDR3 sequences, more than 6.5% of which are singletons. This CDR3 has 15 residues. After removal of 7 bases from V and 7 bases from J, the junction contained 9 bases not matched to a gene. The rearrangement joins TRBV12-3 or TRBV12-4 to TRBJ2-2; 10 bases map to TRBD2. The origin of this receptor is a man aged 25 to 40 who received the YFV17D yellow fever vaccine. Here the sequenced sample was CD4+ T cells sorted from PBMCs, taken on the day of the yellow fever booster vaccination. The CDR3 nucleotides read TGTGCCAGCATGAGCGGGAGGGCCGTCAGCGGGGAGCTGTTTTTT. The encoded protein is CASMSGRAVSGELFF.